This is a list of T cell receptor beta chains from one sample in a study of identical twins. TCRdb ran MiXCR on the 5' RACE reads and lists one entry per CDR3 protein. The data contain under 350,000 distinct CDR3 sequences, roughly 9.7% of them seen just once; the ten biggest clones take up about 7.1%. The sample was also linked to a second study, of yellow fever vaccine responses in identical twins.

The material sequenced was CD8+ T cells sorted from blood. All receptors come from a young woman in good health. The CDR3 runs from the conserved cysteine through the conserved F or W. D genes are given only for firm matches. The size field is filled for only some rows; it gives once, few, many or a size class.

size	length	V	D	J	DNA	CDR3
many	17	TRBV3-1	TRBD1	TRBJ2-7	TGTGCCAGCAGCCAAGATTGTGGCAGGGGGCGATCCTACGAGCAGTACTTC	CASSQDCGRGRSYEQYF
.	15	TRBV4-1	TRBD2	TRBJ2-5	TGCACCAGCAGCCAAGAATGGAGCGGGGAAGAGACCCAGTACTTC	CTSSQEWSGEETQYF
.	16	TRBV28	TRBD2	TRBJ2-5	TGTGCCAGCAGTTTAGGGACTAGCGGGAGGGGAGAGACCCAGTACTTC	CASSLGTSGRGETQYF
many	16	TRBV12-3/TRBV12-4	TRBD1	TRBJ2-5	TGTGCCAGCAGTCCTGTGCGGACAGGGGACGAAGAGACCCAGTACTTC	CASSPVRTGDEETQYF
many	21	TRBV12-3/TRBV12-4	.	TRBJ1-3	TGTGCCAGCAGTTTAAGTTTTAGGAGGATACATACGTTGTTTTTGGGAAACACCATATATTTT	CASSLSFRRIHTLFLGNTIYF
many	16	TRBV28	TRBD1	TRBJ1-2	TGTGCCAGCAGTACCACAGGGGGGAGAGCTAACTATGGCTACACCTTC	CASSTTGGRANYGYTF
many	14	TRBV10-3	.	TRBJ1-5	TGTGCCATCAGTGAGAGGGGGGGCAATCAGCCCCAGCATTTT	CAISERGGNQPQHF
.	15	TRBV20-1	TRBD2	TRBJ2-7	TGCAGTGCTAGAGGTGTGGGACTAGCGGGGGTCGAGCAGTACTTC	CSARGVGLAGVEQYF
many	14	TRBV7-2	TRBD1	TRBJ2-7	TGTGCCAGCAGCCACCGACAGGGTCTCTACGAGCAGTACTTC	CASSHRQGLYEQYF
few	15	TRBV12-3/TRBV12-4	TRBD1	TRBJ1-5	TGTGCCAGCAGAGACACGACAGGGTATGATCAGCCCCAGCATTTT	CASRDTTGYDQPQHF
few	15	TRBV5-6	.	TRBJ2-3	TGTGCCAGCAGCCCAGCTTCCGCCAACACAGATACGCAGTATTTT	CASSPASANTDTQYF
many	15	TRBV28	TRBD1	TRBJ2-1	TGTGCCAGCAGTAAATCAGGGGGTCTCTACAATGAGCAGTTCTTC	CASSKSGGLYNEQFF
many	15	TRBV7-9	TRBD1	TRBJ1-1	TGTGCCAGCAGCCCCGGGACAGGGATAGACACTGAAGCTTTCTTT	CASSPGTGIDTEAFF
.	16	TRBV5-6	.	TRBJ2-7	TGTGCCAGCAGCTTGGCCGTCCAGGGCCCCCTCTACGAGCAGTACTTC	CASSLAVQGPLYEQYF
few	16	TRBV14	.	TRBJ1-4	TGTGCCAGCAGCCAAGACACCCCGACTGAATATGAAAAACTGTTTTTT	CASSQDTPTEYEKLFF
few	17	TRBV24-1	.	TRBJ2-3	TGTGCCACCAGTGATTTTTTTCCAGGGATCGGCACAGATACGCAGTATTTT	CATSDFFPGIGTDTQYF
few	15	TRBV19	.	TRBJ2-1	TGTGCCAGTAGTATGAAGGCAGGCTCATACAATGAGCAGTTCTTC	CASSMKAGSYNEQFF
few	13	TRBV10-2	TRBD1	TRBJ2-3	TGCGCCAGCAGGGACAGGTCGGAAGATACGCAGTATTTT	CASRDRSEDTQYF
many	15	TRBV27	TRBD2	TRBJ2-3	TGTGCCAGCAGCCGGACTAGCGGGGTCTCAGATACGCAGTATTTT	CASSRTSGVSDTQYF
.	16	TRBV2	TRBD1	TRBJ2-3	TGTGCCAGCAGTCGAACAGGGGGGACTAGCACAGATACGCAGTATTTT	CASSRTGGTSTDTQYF